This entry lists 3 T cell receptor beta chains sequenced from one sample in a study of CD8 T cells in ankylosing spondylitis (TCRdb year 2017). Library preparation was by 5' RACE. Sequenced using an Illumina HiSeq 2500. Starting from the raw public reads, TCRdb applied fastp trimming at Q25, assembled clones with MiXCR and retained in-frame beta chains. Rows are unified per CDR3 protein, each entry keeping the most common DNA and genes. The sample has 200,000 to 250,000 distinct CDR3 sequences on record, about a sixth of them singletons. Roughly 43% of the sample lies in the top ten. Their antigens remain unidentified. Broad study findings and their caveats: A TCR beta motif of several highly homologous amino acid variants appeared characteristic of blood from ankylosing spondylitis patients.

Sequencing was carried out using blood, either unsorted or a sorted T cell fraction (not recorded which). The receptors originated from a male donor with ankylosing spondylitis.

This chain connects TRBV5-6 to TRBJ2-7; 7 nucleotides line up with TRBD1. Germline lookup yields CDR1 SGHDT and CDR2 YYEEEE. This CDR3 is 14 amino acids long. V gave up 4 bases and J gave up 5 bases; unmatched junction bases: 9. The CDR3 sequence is CASSQKTGKNEQYF. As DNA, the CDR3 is TGTGCCAGCAGCCAAAAGACAGGGAAAAACGAGCAGTACTTC.

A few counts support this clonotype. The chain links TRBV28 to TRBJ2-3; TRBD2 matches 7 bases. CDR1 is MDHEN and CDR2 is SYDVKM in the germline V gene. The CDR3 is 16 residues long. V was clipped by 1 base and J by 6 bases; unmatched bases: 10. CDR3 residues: CASSLSAGASPDTQYF. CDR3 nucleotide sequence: TGTGCCAGCAGTTTATCCGCGGGAGCGAGCCCCGATACGCAGTATTTT. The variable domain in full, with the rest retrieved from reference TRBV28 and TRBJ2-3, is DVKVTQSSRYLVKRTGEKVFLECVQDMDHENMFWYRQDPGLGLRLIYFSYDVKMKEKGDIPEGYSVSREKKERFSLILESASTNQTSMYLCASSLSAGASPDTQYFGPGTRLTVL.

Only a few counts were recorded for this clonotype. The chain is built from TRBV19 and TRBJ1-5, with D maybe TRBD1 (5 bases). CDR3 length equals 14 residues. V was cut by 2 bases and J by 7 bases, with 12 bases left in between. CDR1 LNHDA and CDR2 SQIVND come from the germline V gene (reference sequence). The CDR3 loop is CASSIRDARQPQHF. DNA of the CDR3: TGTGCCAGTAGTATACGGGACGCGCGGCAGCCCCAGCATTTT. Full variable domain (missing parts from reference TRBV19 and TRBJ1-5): DGGITQSPKYLFRKEGQNVTLSCEQNLNHDAMYWYRQDPGQGLRLIYYSQIVNDFQKGDIAEGYSVSREKKESFPLTVTSAQKNPTAFYLCASSIRDARQPQHFGDGTRLSIL.